These T cell receptor beta chains were read from a single sample in a study of blood T cell repertoires in COVID-19. Some clones are missing from TCRdb's copy, which holds only in-frame ones; the method was immunoSEQ multiplex PCR. Of roughly 360,000 clones in the sample, around 84% were seen once. The sequenced material came from peripheral blood. These receptor sequences come from a human donor with acute or convalescent COVID-19. The donor label of this sample is uncertain. The CDR3 runs from the conserved cysteine through the conserved F or W. D genes are given only for firm matches. The size field is filled for only some rows; it gives once, few, many or a size class.

abundance	v_gene	d_gene	len	j_gene	CDR3nt	CDR3aa
-	TRBV11-3	-	15	TRBJ2-1	TGTGCCAGCTCGCCCGGGGGATCCTCCTACAATGAGCAGTTCTTC	CASSPGGSSYNEQFF
-	TRBV11-2	-	17	TRBJ2-3	TGTGCCAGCAGCTTAGAAATGCGAACACTTCGGGGAGATACGCAGTATTTT	CASSLEMRTLRGDTQYF
-	TRBV7-8	TRBD1	14	TRBJ2-7	TGTGCCAGCAGCCAAGACCCCAGGGGGTACGAGCAGTACTTC	CASSQDPRGYEQYF
-	TRBV27	-	16	TRBJ1-2	TGTGCCAGCAGTTTAAGGGGGGGCGCGAAATTCTATGGCTACACCTTC	CASSLRGGAKFYGYTF
-	TRBV5-6	TRBD1	14	TRBJ1-1	TGTGCCAGCAGCTTAGGTAGGGGGCGGACTGAAGCTTTCTTT	CASSLGRGRTEAFF
-	TRBV4-1	TRBD1	14	TRBJ1-2	TGCGCCAGCACCGAGACAGGGGCGGCCTATGGCTACACCTTC	CASTETGAAYGYTF
once	TRBV28	-	15	TRBJ1-2	TGTGCCAGCAGTCCAGGACGTAGCGTTAACTATGGCTACACCTTC	CASSPGRSVNYGYTF
-	TRBV18	-	13	TRBJ2-1	TGTGCCAGCTCACCCCCGGTTCGGAATGAGCAGTTCTTC	CASSPPVRNEQFF
-	TRBV18	-	14	TRBJ2-5	TGTGCCAGCTCACCGGAGACAGGGAGGAAGACCCAGTACTTC	CASSPETGRKTQYF
-	TRBV6-5	TRBD1	15	TRBJ1-4	TGTGCCAGTAAGACAGGGTCCTTAGCTAATGAAAAACTGTTTTTT	CASKTGSLANEKLFF
-	TRBV18	TRBD1	17	TRBJ1-1	TGTGCCAGCTCACCACGGGGACAGGGAATGATATGGACTGAAGCTTTCTTT	CASSPRGQGMIWTEAFF
-	TRBV18	TRBD2	14	TRBJ2-5	TGTGCCAGCTCACCCGGGACTAGCGGAGAGACCCAGTACTTC	CASSPGTSGETQYF
-	TRBV12-3/TRBV12-4	-	13	TRBJ1-1	TGTGCCAGCAGTTTAAGGGGGGGCACTGAAGCTTTCTTT	CASSLRGGTEAFF
-	TRBV9	TRBD1	14	TRBJ1-3	TGTGCCAGCAGCGCGACAGGGGGCGGAAACACCATATATTTT	CASSATGGGNTIYF
once	TRBV12-3/TRBV12-4	-	13	TRBJ2-1	TGTGCCAGCAGCCACTCCAACTACAATGAGCAGTTCTTC	CASSHSNYNEQFF
-	TRBV3-1/TRBV3-2	-	16	TRBJ2-2	TGTGCCAGCAGCCGAGGACTACCTGGGGGCACCGGGGAGCTGTTTTTT	CASSRGLPGGTGELFF
-	TRBV7-7	TRBD1	15	TRBJ2-1	TGTGCCAGCAGCGGGGGACAGGGGAGCTACAATGAGCAGTTCTTC	CASSGGQGSYNEQFF
-	TRBV29-1	TRBD2	12	TRBJ2-1	TGCAGCGTTGACGCTTCTAGCGGAAACCAGTTCTTC	CSVDASSGNQFF
once	TRBV6-5	TRBD1	13	TRBJ1-4	TGTGCCAGCAGACAGGGGGGTTTTGAAAAACTGTTTTTT	CASRQGGFEKLFF
-	TRBV14	TRBD2	16	TRBJ2-1	TGTGCCAGCAGCCAAGCTCTAGCGGGGGGGCCTAGTGAGCAGTTCTTC	CASSQALAGGPSEQFF
-	TRBV29-1	-	13	TRBJ1-1	TGCAGCGCCGAAGGGGGTCGCGGCACTGAAGCTTTCTTT	CSAEGGRGTEAFF
-	TRBV28	TRBD1	18	TRBJ2-2	TGTGCCAGCAGTTTACCCTACGACAGGGAATCGAACACCGGGGAGCTGTTTTTT	CASSLPYDRESNTGELFF
-	TRBV5-1	-	15	TRBJ1-3	TGCGCCAGCAGCAGCGGGACACGGCGTGGGGACACCATATATTTT	CASSSGTRRGDTIYF